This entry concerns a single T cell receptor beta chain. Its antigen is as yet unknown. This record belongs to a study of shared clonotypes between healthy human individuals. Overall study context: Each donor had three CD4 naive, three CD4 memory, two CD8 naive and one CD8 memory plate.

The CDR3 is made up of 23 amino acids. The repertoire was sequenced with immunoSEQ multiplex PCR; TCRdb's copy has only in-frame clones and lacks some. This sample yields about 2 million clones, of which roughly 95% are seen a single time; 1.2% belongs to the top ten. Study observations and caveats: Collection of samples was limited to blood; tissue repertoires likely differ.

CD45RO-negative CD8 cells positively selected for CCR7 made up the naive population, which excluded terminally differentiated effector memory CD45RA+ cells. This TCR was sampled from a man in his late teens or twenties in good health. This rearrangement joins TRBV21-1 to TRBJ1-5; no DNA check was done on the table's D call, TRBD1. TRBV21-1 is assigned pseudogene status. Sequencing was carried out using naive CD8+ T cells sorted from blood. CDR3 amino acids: CASSMNNGRGRGRRWGTNQPQHF. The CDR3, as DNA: TGTGCCAGCAGCATGAACAACGGAAGGGGGCGCGGGCGACGTTGGGGAACGAATCAGCCCCAGCATTTT.